Below, one TCR beta chain is given with its context. The data stem from a study of CD8+ T cells in alopecia areata. As the sequencing template, cDNA was produced by extracting RNA and reverse transcribing it. TCRdb's copy holds only in-frame clones and misses some; the assay was immunoSEQ multiplex PCR. The table lists roughly 150,000 clones, 55% of them singletons. The CDR3 is 14 amino acids. V lost 3 bases and J 3 bases, leaving 11 bases between the germline ends. Germline values: CDR1 SEHNR, CDR2 FQNEAQ (reference sequence). The TCR originated in a human donor in good health. The chain links TRBV7-9 to TRBJ2-5; D could derive from TRBD1 or TRBD2 (5 bases each). The source material was CD4+ T cells sorted from blood. CDR3 sequence: CASSFSGRKETQYF. The DNA of the CDR3 is TGTGCCAGCAGCTTCTCGGGGCGGAAAGAGACCCAGTACTTC.